This record looks at one T cell receptor beta chain sequence and its context. Germline CDR1 reads SGHKS; CDR2 reads YYEKEE (reference sequence). Trimming took 2 bases from V and 5 from J; bases not matched to a gene: 5. The CDR3 extends over 15 amino acids. Only in-frame clones appear in the TCRdb table, and some are missing; sequencing was by immunoSEQ multiplex PCR. The sample includes 200,000 to 250,000 clones, over 60% seen only once; the top ten take 5.5% to 8.5%. The data stem from a study of blood T cell repertoires in COVID-19. The source material was peripheral blood. This TCR was recovered from a woman aged 70-85 years with acute or convalescent COVID-19. The chain uses TRBV5-5 and TRBJ2-3, with 10 bases fitting TRBD1. The CDR3, as DNA: TGTGCCAGCAGCTTAACAAGGACAGGGGGAGATACGCAGTATTTT. Encoded protein: CASSLTRTGGDTQYF.